This is a list of T cell receptor beta chains from one sample in a study of graft-versus-host responses after intestinal transplantation. This table comes from immunoSEQ multiplex PCR, and its TCRdb copy is limited to in-frame clones, with some not included. This table holds about 97,000 clones, over 75% found once. The source material was PBMCs, sampled 450 to 460 days after intestinal transplant. All receptors come from a human patient who received an intestinal transplant, so some T cells may come from the graft donor. The CDR3 runs from the conserved cysteine through the conserved F or W. The order of the fields is J gene, D gene, V gene, CDR3 protein, CDR3 DNA. The D gene is left open where the match is weak.

J: TRBJ2-7; D: -; V: TRBV18; CDR3: CASSRGAASYEQYF; DNA: TGTGCCAGCTCACGGGGGGCCGCATCCTACGAGCAGTACTTC
J: TRBJ1-2; D: -; V: TRBV27; CDR3: CASSPRWGYGYTF; DNA: TGTGCCAGCAGTCCCCGTTGGGGGTATGGCTACACCTTC
J: TRBJ1-2; D: -; V: TRBV7-2; CDR3: CASSPNTPYGYTF; DNA: TGTGCCAGCAGCCCAAATACGCCCTATGGCTACACCTTC
J: TRBJ1-1; D: -; V: TRBV29-1; CDR3: CSAAFTEAFF; DNA: TGCAGCGCTGCTTTCACTGAAGCTTTCTTT
J: TRBJ1-2; D: -; V: TRBV10-2; CDR3: CASSPGDGYTF; DNA: TGCGCCAGCAGCCCAGGGGACGGCTACACCTTC
J: TRBJ2-1; D: TRBD2; V: TRBV9; CDR3: CASSPPIAGSEQFF; DNA: TGTGCCAGCAGCCCCCCGATAGCGGGGAGCGAGCAGTTCTTC
J: TRBJ2-1; D: -; V: TRBV9; CDR3: CASSVTSEQFF; DNA: TGTGCCAGCAGCGTGACGTCTGAGCAGTTCTTC
J: TRBJ2-2; D: TRBD1; V: TRBV5-1; CDR3: CASSPQTGGNTGELFF; DNA: TGCGCCAGCAGCCCTCAGACAGGGGGTAACACCGGGGAGCTGTTTTTT
J: TRBJ1-5; D: -; V: TRBV9; CDR3: CASSAEGQSNQPQHF; DNA: TGTGCCAGCAGCGCAGAAGGACAGAGCAATCAGCCCCAGCATTTT
J: TRBJ1-2; D: TRBD1; V: TRBV10-1; CDR3: CASSLGQGYGYTF; DNA: TGCGCCAGCAGCCTCGGACAGGGGTATGGCTACACCTTC